The 22 T cell receptor beta chains below come from one sample, sequenced in a study of T-cell memory formation after mild COVID-19. Each CDR3 protein gets one entry after TCRdb re-called the 5' RACE reads with MiXCR. The sample lists 350,000 to 450,000 distinct CDR3 sequences; around 19% were seen once. Sequencing input: PBMCs or a T cell subset sorted from them (not recorded which). The source of these receptors is an adult woman who had mild COVID-19 (a few samples of this study predate the infection). Cell type and time point are not known.

The V and J genes are TRBV11-2 and TRBJ2-7; the match to TRBD1 covers 11 bases. Germline CDR1 SGHAT, CDR2 FQNNGV. The CDR3 loop spans 14 amino acids. V was clipped by 4 bases and J by 6 bases; unmatched bases: 5. CDR3 coding DNA: TGTGCCAGCAGCTCCGGACAGGGGGCGGTCGAGCAGTACTTC. Translated: CASSSGQGAVEQYF.

A few counts support this clonotype. This chain joins TRBV12-3 or TRBV12-4 and TRBJ2-1; maybe TRBD2 (6 bases). Trimming took off 4 bases at V and 5 bases at J, with 12 bases between the two ends. There are 14 residues in the CDR3. The CDR3, as DNA: TGTGCCAGCAGTTGGCTCGGGGGAAACAATGAGCAGTTCTTC. This sequence encodes CASSWLGGNNEQFF.

This clonotype was picked up a small number of times. The chain has TRBV29-1 and TRBJ1-2, with D hard to call. Trimming stripped 6 bases from V and 2 bases from J, with 7 bases between. CDR1 SQVTM and CDR2 ANQGSEA come from the germline V gene. The CDR3 has 11 amino acids. CDR3 in DNA: TGCAGCGTCGAGGAGAACTATGGCTACACCTTC. It is translated as CSVEENYGYTF.

The rearrangement joins TRBV7-9 to TRBJ2-1; 10 bases line up with TRBD2. V shed 5 bases, J shed 6 bases, and the junction held 7 bases outside the gene matches. The CDR3 runs 15 residues. Germline values: CDR1 SEHNR, CDR2 FQNEAQ (reference sequence). CDR3 protein: CASSPGLAAANEQFF. The DNA for the CDR3 is TGTGCCAGCAGCCCCGGACTAGCGGCCGCCAATGAGCAGTTCTTC.

The gene calls are TRBV6-6 and TRBJ2-6; tentative D call: TRBD2 (5 bases). Per germline, CDR1 MNHNY and CDR2 SVGAGI (reference sequence). Trimming shortened V by 7 bases and J by 0 bases, and 10 bases separated the two germline ends. This CDR3 is built from 15 residues. In nucleotides, the CDR3 is TGTGCCAGCATCAAAGAGGGCTCTGGGGCCAACGTCCTGACTTTC. Amino acids: CASIKEGSGANVLTF.

This chain links TRBV5-1 with TRBJ2-7; 7 bases align to TRBD2. The germline gives CDR1 SGHRS, CDR2 YFSETQ. CDR3 length: 13 residues. The V gene end was trimmed by 0 bases and the J gene end by 7 bases; junction bases not matched to a gene: 4. CDR3 coding DNA: TGCGCCAGCAGCTTGGGGCGGGAGTGGGAGCAGTACTTC. Translated, it gives CASSLGREWEQYF.

In this sample, this clonotype turned up a few times. The chain links TRBV11-3 to TRBJ2-1, with TRBD1 matching 9 bases. The CDR3 is 17 amino acids. Unmatched junction bases numbered 8, after V lost 1 base and J lost 4 bases. The germline CDR1 and CDR2 sequences are SGHNT and YENEEA. For the CDR3, the DNA is TGTGCCAGCAGCTTAGGGACAGGGGTAGGTTCGTACAATGAGCAGTTCTTC. This encodes CASSLGTGVGSYNEQFF.

J is TRBJ1-5 and V is TRBV6-1; D is unresolved. Germline-derived CDR1 and CDR2 are MNHNS and SASEGT. With 5 bases removed from V and 3 bases from J, the gap between germline ends came to 14 bases. The CDR3 runs 15 residues. This chain's CDR3 is CASSQRVVPNQPQHF. The DNA for the CDR3 is TGTGCCAGCAGTCAAAGGGTGGTTCCCAATCAGCCCCAGCATTTT.

The chain is built from TRBV23-1 and TRBJ2-7; TRBD1 aligns across 8 bases. TRBV23-1 is known as an ORF, though its function is uncertain. This CDR3 has 10 residues. The CDR3 here is CASSHGQGTV. In DNA form, the CDR3 reads TGCGCCAGCAGTCACGGACAGGGTACGGTC.

The table lists this clonotype with a few counts. The genes are TRBV7-2 and TRBJ1-2, with no clear D. V dropped 5 bases and J dropped 2 bases, with 6 bases sitting between them. This CDR3 comprises 12 residues. The germline V gene encodes CDR1 SGHTA and CDR2 FQGNSA. DNA of the CDR3: TGTGCCAGCAGCCGACTGAACTATGGCTACACCTTC. This gives the protein CASSRLNYGYTF.

The chain links TRBV4-1 to TRBJ2-2; 14 positions agree with TRBD2. V lost 4 bases to trimming and J lost 1 base; unmatched junction nucleotides: 8. CDR3 size: 19 residues. Germline-derived CDR1 and CDR2 are MGHRA and YSYEKL. The CDR3 coding sequence is TGCGCCAGCAGCCGCACGGGACTAGCGGGGGAGCTGAACACCGGGGAGCTGTTTTTT. This sequence encodes CASSRTGLAGELNTGELFF.

This chain links TRBV9 with TRBJ1-1; D may be TRBD1 (5 bases). This CDR3 spans 15 amino acids. Germline V lookup: CDR1 SGDLS, CDR2 YYNGEE. Between the trimmed V and J ends, which lost 2 bases and 3 bases, there was a span of 14 bases. The CDR3 nucleotides read TGTGCCAGCAGCGTTGGGCCCTTGGGGGACACTGAAGCTTTCTTT. This sequence encodes CASSVGPLGDTEAFF.

This clonotype has only a few counts. The chain uses TRBV4-2 and TRBJ1-1, with D hard to call. The CDR3 covers 15 residues. Germline CDR1 is LGHNA and CDR2 is YNFKEQ. Trimming removed 0 bases at V and 1 base at J, with 9 bases between. CDR3 coding DNA: TGTGCCAGCAGCCAAGAGTCGGTTCGGAACACTGAAGCTTTCTTT. Translating gives CASSQESVRNTEAFF.

This rearrangement joins TRBV19 to TRBJ2-3; no reliable D call. Trimming removed 4 bases from V and 5 bases from J, with 10 bases in between. CDR1 and CDR2 (germline): LNHDA, SQIVND (reference sequence). The CDR3 length is 13 residues. CDR3: CASSRSRVDTQYF. CDR3 DNA sequence: TGTGCCAGTAGTAGATCCCGTGTAGATACGCAGTATTTT. Full variable domain (missing parts from reference TRBV19 and TRBJ2-3): DGGITQSPKYLFRKEGQNVTLSCEQNLNHDAMYWYRQDPGQGLRLIYYSQIVNDFQKGDIAEGYSVSREKKESFPLTVTSAQKNPTAFYLCASSRSRVDTQYFGPGTRLTVL.

The chain combines TRBV9 with TRBJ2-2; D remains unclear. With 0 bases removed from V and 6 bases from J, the gap between germline ends came to 3 bases. Germline CDR1 reads SGDLS; CDR2 reads YYNGEE. There are 12 residues in the CDR3. The CDR3 loop reads CASSVGSGELFF. CDR3 DNA sequence: TGTGCCAGCAGCGTAGGGTCCGGGGAGCTGTTTTTT.

V usage is TRBV24-1 and J usage is TRBJ2-3, with unresolved D. V lost 8 bases to trimming and J lost 0 bases, with 17 bases between them. From germline, CDR1 is KGHDR and CDR2 SFDVKD. The CDR3 loop spans 16 amino acids. CDR3 DNA: TGTGCCACCACAACGGACGCCCGGTACAGCACAGATACGCAGTATTTT. It encodes CATTTDARYSTDTQYF.

This clonotype was seen at least ten times. The rearrangement uses TRBV3-1 and TRBJ2-1; D remains ambiguous. Looked up from germline, CDR1 is LGHDT and CDR2 is YNNKEL (reference sequence). With 4 bases removed from V and 10 bases from J, the gap between germline ends came to 11 bases. This CDR3 has 12 amino acids. The CDR3 is CASSPPRGEQFF. The CDR3 bases are TGTGCCAGCAGCCCTCCCCGTGGGGAGCAGTTCTTC.

The rearrangement uses TRBV6-1 and TRBJ2-7, with D perhaps being TRBD1 or TRBD2 (5 bases each). The V gene's germline CDR1 is MNHNS and CDR2 SASEGT. V lost 4 bases and J lost 5, with 12 bases in between. The CDR3 has 13 amino acids. Here the CDR3 reads CASSGGAAHEQYF. CDR3 nucleotide sequence: TGTGCCAGCAGTGGAGGGGCCGCTCACGAGCAGTACTTC.

V gene TRBV29-1 combines with J gene TRBJ2-7; 10 bases align to TRBD1. CDR3 length: 13 amino acids. The ends lost 6 bases at V and 2 bases at J; junction bases unmatched: 4. Germline loops: CDR1 SQVTM, CDR2 ANQGSEA. Written as DNA, the CDR3 is TGCAGCGTAGGACAGGGGGGAACCTACGAGCAGTACTTC. Its translation: CSVGQGGTYEQYF.

This clonotype was found a few times. The V call is TRBV24-1, the J call TRBJ1-2; unclear D gene. The germline V gene encodes CDR1 KGHDR and CDR2 SFDVKD. The CDR3 runs 16 residues. The germline V and J ends were trimmed by 5 bases and 6 bases, with 21 bases remaining between them. This CDR3 reads CATSGGPTGSSHGYTF. In DNA form, the CDR3 reads TGTGCCACCAGTGGGGGTCCTACGGGGTCTTCCCATGGCTACACCTTC.

The rearrangement uses TRBV7-6 and TRBJ2-7; 15 bases match TRBD2. CDR1 and CDR2 from the germline V gene are SGHVS and FNYEAQ. The CDR3 is 18 amino acids. V trimming: 5 bases; J trimming: 5 bases; junction bases outside the gene matches: 13. The CDR3 reads CASSHLGTSGGTSHEQYF. Here the CDR3 DNA reads TGTGCCAGCAGCCATTTGGGGACTAGCGGGGGGACAAGCCACGAGCAGTACTTC.

The chain recombines TRBV7-2 with TRBJ2-7, with D possibly matching TRBD1 (5 bases). CDR1 SGHTA and CDR2 FQGNSA come from the germline V gene. The V end was cut by 5 bases, the J end by 2 bases, with 13 bases between. The CDR3 length is 14 residues. The CDR3 here is CASSPRGLPYEQYF. The CDR3 coding sequence is TGTGCCAGCAGCCCAAGGGGCCTTCCCTACGAGCAGTACTTC.